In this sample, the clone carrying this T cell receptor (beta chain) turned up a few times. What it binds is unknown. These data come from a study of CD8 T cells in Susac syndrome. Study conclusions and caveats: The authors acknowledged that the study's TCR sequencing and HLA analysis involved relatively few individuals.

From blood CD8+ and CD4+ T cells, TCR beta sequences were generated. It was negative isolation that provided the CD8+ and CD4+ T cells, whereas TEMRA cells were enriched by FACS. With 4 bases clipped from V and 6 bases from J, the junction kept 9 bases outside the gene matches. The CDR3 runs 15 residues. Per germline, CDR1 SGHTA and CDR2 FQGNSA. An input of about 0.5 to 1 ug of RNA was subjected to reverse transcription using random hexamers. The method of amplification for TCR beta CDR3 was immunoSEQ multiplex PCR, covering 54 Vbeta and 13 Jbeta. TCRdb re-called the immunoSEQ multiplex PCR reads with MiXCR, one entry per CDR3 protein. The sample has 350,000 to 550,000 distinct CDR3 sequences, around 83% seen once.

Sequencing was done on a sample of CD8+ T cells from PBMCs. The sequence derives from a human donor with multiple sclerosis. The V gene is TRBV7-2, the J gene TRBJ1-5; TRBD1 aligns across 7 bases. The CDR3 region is CASSSDDRAGQPQHF. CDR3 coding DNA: TGTGCCAGCAGCTCCGATGACAGGGCGGGTCAGCCCCAGCATTTT.